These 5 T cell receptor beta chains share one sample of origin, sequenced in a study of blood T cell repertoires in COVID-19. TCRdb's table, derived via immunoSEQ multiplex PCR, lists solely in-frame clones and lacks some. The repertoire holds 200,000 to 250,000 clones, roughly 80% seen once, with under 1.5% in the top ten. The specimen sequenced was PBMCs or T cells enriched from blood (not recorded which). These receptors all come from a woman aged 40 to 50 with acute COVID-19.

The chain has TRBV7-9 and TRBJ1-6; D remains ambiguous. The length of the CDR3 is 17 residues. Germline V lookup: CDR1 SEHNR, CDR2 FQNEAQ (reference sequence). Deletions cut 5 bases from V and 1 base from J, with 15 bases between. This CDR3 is CASSLGGGKSYNSPLHF. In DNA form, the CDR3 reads TGTGCCAGCAGCCTAGGAGGTGGAAAATCCTATAATTCACCCCTCCACTTT.

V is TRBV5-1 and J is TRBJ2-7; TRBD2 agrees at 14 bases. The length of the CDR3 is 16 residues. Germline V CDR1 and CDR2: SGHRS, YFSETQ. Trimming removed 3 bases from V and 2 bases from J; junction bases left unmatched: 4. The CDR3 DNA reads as TGCGCCAGCAGCTCTCGACTAGCGGGGGGGACCTACGAGCAGTACTTC. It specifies CASSSRLAGGTYEQYF.

Written as DNA, the CDR3 is TGTGCCAGCAGCTTTTCGGAGCCCTCCTACGAGCAGTACTTC. The encoded protein is CASSFSEPSYEQYF. The gene calls are TRBV7-9 and TRBJ2-7; D not certain. Per germline, CDR1 SEHNR and CDR2 FQNEAQ (reference sequence). The CDR3 covers 14 residues. Trimming removed 3 bases at V and 0 bases at J, with 9 bases between.

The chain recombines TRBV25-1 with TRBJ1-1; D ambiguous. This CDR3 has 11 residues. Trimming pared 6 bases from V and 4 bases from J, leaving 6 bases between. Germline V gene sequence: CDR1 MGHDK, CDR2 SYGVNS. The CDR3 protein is CASRTITEAFF. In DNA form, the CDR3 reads TGTGCCAGCAGAACAATCACTGAAGCTTTCTTT.

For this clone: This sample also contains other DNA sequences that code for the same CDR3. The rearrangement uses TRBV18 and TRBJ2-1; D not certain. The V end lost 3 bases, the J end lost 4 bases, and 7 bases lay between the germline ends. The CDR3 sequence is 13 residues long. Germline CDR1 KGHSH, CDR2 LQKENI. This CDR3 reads CASSPDSYNEQFF. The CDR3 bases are TGTGCCAGCTCACCCGACTCGTACAATGAGCAGTTCTTC.